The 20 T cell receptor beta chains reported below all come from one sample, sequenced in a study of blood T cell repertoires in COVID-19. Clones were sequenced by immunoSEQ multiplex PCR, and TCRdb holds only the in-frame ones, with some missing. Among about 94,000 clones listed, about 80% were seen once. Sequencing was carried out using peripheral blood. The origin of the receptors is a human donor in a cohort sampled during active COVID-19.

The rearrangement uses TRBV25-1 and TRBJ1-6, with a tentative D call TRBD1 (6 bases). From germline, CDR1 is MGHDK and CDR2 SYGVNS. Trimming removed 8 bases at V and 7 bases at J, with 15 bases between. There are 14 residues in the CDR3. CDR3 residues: CASRGGGSNSPLHF. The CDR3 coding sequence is TGTGCCAGCCGCGGTGGGGGCTCCAATTCACCCCTCCACTTT.

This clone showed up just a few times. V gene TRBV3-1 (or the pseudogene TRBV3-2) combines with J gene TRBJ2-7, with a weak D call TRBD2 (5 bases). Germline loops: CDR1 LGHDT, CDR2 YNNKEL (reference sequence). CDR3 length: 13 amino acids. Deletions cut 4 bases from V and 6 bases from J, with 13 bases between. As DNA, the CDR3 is TGTGCCAGCAGCCCCCATATGGGAGCCGAGCAGTACTTC. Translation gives CASSPHMGAEQYF.

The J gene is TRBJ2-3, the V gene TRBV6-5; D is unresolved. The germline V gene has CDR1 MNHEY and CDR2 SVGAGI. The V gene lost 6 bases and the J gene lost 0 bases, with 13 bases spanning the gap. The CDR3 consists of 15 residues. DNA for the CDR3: TGTGCCAGCAGCACCGACTTTGCTAGCACAGATACGCAGTATTTT. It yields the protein CASSTDFASTDTQYF.

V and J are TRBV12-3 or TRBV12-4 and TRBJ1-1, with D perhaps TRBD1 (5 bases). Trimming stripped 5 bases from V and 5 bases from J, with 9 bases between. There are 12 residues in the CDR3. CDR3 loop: CASSRRGTEAFF. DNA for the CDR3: TGTGCCAGCAGTCGAAGGGGTACTGAAGCTTTCTTT.

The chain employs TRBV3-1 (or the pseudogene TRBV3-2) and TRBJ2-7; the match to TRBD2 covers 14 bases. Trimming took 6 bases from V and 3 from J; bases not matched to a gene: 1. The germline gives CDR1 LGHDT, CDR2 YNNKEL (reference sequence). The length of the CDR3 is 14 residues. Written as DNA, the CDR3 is TGTGCCAGCAGGGGACTAGCGGGAGACTACGAGCAGTACTTC. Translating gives CASRGLAGDYEQYF.

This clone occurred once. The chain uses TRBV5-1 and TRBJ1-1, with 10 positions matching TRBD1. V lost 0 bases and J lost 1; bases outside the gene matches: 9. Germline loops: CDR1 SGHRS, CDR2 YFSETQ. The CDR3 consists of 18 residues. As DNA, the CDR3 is TGCGCCAGCAGCTTGGTGACAGGGGGCGCGTCGAGGAACACTGAAGCTTTCTTT. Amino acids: CASSLVTGGASRNTEAFF.

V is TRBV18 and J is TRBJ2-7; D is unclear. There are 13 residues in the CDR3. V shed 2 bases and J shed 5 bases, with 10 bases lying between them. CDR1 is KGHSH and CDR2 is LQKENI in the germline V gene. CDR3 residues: CASSPISGDEQYF. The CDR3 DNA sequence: TGTGCCAGCTCACCAATATCGGGTGACGAGCAGTACTTC.

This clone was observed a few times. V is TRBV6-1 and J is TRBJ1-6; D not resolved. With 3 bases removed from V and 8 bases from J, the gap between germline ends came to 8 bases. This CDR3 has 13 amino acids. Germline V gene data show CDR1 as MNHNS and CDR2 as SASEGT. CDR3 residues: CASSELRDSPLHF. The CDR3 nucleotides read TGTGCCAGCAGTGAGCTGAGGGATTCACCCCTCCACTTT.

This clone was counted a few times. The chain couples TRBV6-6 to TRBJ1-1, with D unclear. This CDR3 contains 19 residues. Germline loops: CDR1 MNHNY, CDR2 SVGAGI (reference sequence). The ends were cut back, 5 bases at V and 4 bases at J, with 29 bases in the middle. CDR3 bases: TGTGCCAGCAGTCCGCGGGCGATGAGGCCTTCTCACTCGGGCACTGAAGCTTTCTTT. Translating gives CASSPRAMRPSHSGTEAFF.

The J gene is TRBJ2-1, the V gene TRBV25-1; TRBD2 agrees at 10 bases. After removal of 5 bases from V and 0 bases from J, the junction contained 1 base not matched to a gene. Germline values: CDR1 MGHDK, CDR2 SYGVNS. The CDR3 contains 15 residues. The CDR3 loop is CASSPSGSSYNEQFF. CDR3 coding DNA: TGTGCCAGCAGTCCTAGCGGGAGCTCCTACAATGAGCAGTTCTTC.

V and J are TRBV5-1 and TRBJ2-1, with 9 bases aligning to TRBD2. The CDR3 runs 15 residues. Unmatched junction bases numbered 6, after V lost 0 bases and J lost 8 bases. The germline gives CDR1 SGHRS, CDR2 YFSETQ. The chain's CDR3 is CASSLGLAGMDEQFF. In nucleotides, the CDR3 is TGCGCCAGCAGCTTGGGCCTAGCGGGAATGGATGAGCAGTTCTTC.

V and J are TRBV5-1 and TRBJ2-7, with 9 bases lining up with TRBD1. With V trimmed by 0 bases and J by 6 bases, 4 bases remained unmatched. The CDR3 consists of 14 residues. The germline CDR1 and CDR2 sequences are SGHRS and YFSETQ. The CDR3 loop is CASSLEGQGPEQYF. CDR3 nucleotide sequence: TGCGCCAGCAGCTTGGAGGGACAGGGCCCCGAGCAGTACTTC.

For the CDR3, the DNA is TGTGCCAGCAGCCTACTAGCGGGAGGGTACAATGAGCAGTTCTTC. Its translation is CASSLLAGGYNEQFF. V is TRBV7-2 and J is TRBJ2-1; 13 bases map to TRBD2. Germline CDR1 and CDR2: SGHTA and FQGNSA. This CDR3 comprises 15 residues. After removal of 5 bases from V and 4 bases from J, the junction contained 2 bases not matched to a gene.

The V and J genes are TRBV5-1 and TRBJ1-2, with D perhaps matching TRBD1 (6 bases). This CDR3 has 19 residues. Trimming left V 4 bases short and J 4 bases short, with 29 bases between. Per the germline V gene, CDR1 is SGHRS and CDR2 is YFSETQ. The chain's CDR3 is CASSLNYDRLNALGYGYTF. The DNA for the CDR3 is TGCGCCAGCAGCCTAAACTACGACAGGCTTAATGCGCTGGGCTATGGCTACACCTTC.

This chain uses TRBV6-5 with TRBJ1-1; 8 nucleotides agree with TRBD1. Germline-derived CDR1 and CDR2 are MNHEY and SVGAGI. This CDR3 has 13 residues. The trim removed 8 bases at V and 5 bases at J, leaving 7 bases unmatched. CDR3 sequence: CASSQQGDTEAFF. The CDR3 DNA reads TGTGCCAGCTCACAACAGGGGGATACTGAAGCTTTCTTT.

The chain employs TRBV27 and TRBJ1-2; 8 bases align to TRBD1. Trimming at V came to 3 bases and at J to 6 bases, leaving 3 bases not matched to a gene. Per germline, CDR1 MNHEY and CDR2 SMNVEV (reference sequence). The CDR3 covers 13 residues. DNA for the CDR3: TGTGCCAGCAGTTTTTCAGGGGGCGATGGCTACACCTTC. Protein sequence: CASSFSGGDGYTF.

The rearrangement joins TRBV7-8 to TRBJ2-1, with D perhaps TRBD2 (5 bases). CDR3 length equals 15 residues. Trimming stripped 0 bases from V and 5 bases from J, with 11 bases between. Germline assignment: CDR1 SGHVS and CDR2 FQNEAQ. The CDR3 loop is CASSLAASLDNEQFF. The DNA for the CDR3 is TGTGCCAGCAGCTTAGCGGCTAGCCTCGACAATGAGCAGTTCTTC.

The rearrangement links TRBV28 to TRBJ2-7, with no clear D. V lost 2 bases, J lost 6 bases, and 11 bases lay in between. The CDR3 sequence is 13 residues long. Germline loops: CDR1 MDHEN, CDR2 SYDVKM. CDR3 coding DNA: TGTGCCAGCAGTTTAAGTTTCCCGGGCGAGCAGTACTTC. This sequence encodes CASSLSFPGEQYF.

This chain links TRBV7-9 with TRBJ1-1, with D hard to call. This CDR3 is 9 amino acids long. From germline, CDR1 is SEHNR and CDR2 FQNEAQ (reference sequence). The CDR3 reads CITGTEAFF. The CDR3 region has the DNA TGTATTACGGGCACTGAAGCTTTCTTT.

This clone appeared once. Here the CDR3 DNA reads TGTGCCATCAGGCTAGCGGGCTCCTACGAGCAGTACTTC. This translates into CAIRLAGSYEQYF. The chain has TRBV10-3 and TRBJ2-7, with 8 bases identical to TRBD2. Germline CDR1 is ENHRY and CDR2 is SYGVKD. Trimming took 6 bases from V and 0 from J; bases not matched to a gene: 1. The CDR3 runs 13 residues.